This T cell receptor beta chain stems from a study of shared clonotypes between healthy human individuals. Study-wide results and caveats: Rarefaction demonstrated incomplete sorted-subset sequencing despite large depth.

This CDR3 region has 16 residues. The germline CDR1 and CDR2 sequences are SGHRS and YFSETQ. After removal of 4 bases from V and 8 bases from J, the junction contained 13 bases not matched to a gene. Each subset's genomic DNA was split evenly across several immunoSEQ plates. This table comes from immunoSEQ multiplex PCR, and its TCRdb copy is limited to in-frame clones, with some not included. The sample shows fewer than 3 million clones, 92% of them seen only once. About this clone itself: What it binds is not known.

The sequence came from a man aged 18 to 35 in good health. Some clones in this sample may be carry-over from other donors' samples. The sequencing sample was made of naive CD4+ T cells from PBMCs. As for subset: CD45RA+ positively selected. The chain has TRBV5-1 and TRBJ2-1; the match to TRBD2 covers 9 bases. The CDR3 sequence is CASSPAASGIRDEQFF. The CDR3, as DNA: TGCGCCAGCAGCCCGGCGGCTAGCGGGATCCGGGATGAGCAGTTCTTC.